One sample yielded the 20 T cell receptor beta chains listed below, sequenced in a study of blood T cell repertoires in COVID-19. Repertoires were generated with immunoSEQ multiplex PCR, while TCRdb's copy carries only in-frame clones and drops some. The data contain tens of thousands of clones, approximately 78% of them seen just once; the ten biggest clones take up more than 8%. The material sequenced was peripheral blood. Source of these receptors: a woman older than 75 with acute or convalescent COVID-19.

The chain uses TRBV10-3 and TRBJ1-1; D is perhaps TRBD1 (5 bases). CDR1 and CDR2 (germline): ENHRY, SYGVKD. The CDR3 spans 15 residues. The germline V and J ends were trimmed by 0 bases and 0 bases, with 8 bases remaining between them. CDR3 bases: TGTGCCATCAGTGAGTCTTCAGGGTTGAACACTGAAGCTTTCTTT. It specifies CAISESSGLNTEAFF.

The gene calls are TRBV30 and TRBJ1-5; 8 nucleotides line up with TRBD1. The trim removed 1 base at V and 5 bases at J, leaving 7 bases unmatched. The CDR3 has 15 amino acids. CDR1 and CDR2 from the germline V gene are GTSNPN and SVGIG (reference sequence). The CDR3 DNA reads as TGTGCCTGGAGTGGTAGGACAGGGAATTATCAGCCCCAGCATTTT. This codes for CAWSGRTGNYQPQHF. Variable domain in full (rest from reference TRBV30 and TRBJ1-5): SQTIHQWPATLVQPVGSPLSLECTVEGTSNPNLYWYRQAAGRGLQLLFYSVGIGQISSEVPQNLSASRPQDRQFILSSKKLLLSDSGFYLCAWSGRTGNYQPQHFGDGTRLSIL.

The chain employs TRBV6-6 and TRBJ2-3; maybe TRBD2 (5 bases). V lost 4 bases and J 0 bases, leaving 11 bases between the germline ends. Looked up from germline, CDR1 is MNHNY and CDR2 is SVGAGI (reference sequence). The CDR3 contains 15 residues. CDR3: CASSSRGDSTDTQYF. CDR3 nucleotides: TGTGCCAGCAGTTCACGGGGAGATAGCACAGATACGCAGTATTTT.

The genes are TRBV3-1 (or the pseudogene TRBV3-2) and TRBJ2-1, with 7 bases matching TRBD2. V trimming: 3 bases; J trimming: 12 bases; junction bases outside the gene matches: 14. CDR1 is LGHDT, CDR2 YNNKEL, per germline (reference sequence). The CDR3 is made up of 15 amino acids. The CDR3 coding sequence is TGTGCCAGCAGCCAGAACGGGAGGTCGAAACGAAGGCAGTTCTTC. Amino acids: CASSQNGRSKRRQFF.

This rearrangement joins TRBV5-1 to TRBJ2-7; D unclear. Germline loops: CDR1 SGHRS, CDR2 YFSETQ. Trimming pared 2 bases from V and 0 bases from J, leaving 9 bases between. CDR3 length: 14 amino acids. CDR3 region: CASSFQVSSYEQYF. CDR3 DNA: TGCGCCAGCAGCTTTCAGGTTAGCTCCTACGAGCAGTACTTC. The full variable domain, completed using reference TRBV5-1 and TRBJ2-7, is KAGVTQTPRYLIKTRGQQVTLSCSPISGHRSVSWYQQTPGQGLQFLFEYFSETQRNKGNFPGRFSGRQFSNSRSEMNVSTLELGDSALYLCASSFQVSSYEQYFGPGTRLTVT.

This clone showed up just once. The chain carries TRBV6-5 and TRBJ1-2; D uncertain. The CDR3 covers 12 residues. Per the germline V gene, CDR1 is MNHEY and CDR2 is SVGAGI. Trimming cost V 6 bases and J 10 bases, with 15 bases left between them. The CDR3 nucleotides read TGTGCCAGCAGCCCAACACGTTACATCTACACCTTC. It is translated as CASSPTRYIYTF.

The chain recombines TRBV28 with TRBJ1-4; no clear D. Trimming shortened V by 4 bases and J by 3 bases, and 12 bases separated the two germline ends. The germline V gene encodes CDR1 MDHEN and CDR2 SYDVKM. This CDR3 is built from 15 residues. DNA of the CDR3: TGTGCCAGCAGTTCTCCAGGAGGCGCTAATGAAAAACTGTTTTTT. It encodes CASSSPGGANEKLFF.

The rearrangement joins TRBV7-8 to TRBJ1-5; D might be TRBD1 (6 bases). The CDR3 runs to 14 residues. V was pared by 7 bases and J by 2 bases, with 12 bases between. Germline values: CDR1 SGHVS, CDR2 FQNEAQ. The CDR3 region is CASTSGVGNQPQHF. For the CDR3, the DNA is TGTGCCAGCACCTCAGGGGTTGGCAATCAGCCCCAGCATTTT.

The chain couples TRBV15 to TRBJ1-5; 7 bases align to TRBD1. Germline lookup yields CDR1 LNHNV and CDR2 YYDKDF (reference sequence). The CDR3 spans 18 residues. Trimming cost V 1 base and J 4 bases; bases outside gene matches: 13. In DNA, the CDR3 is TGTGCCACCAGCAGAGCAACCTATGGACAGGCTGTTAATCAGCCCCAGCATTTT. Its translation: CATSRATYGQAVNQPQHF.

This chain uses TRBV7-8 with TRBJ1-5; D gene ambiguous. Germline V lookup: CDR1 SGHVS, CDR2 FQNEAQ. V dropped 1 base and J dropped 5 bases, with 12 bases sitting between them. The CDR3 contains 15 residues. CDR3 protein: CASSLVGGEDQPQHF. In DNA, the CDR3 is TGTGCCAGCAGCTTAGTGGGCGGGGAGGATCAGCCCCAGCATTTT.

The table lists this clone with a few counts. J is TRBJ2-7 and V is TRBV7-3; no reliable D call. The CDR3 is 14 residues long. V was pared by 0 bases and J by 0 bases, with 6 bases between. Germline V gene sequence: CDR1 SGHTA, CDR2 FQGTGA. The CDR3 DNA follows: TGTGCCAGCAGCTTAACAAGGAGCTCCTACGAGCAGTACTTC. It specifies CASSLTRSSYEQYF. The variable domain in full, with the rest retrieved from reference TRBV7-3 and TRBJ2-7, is GAGVSQTPSNKVTEKGKYVELRCDPISGHTALYWYRQSLGQGPEFLIYFQGTGAADDSGLPNDRFFAVRPEGSVSTLKIQRTERGDSAVYLCASSLTRSSYEQYFGPGTRLTVT.

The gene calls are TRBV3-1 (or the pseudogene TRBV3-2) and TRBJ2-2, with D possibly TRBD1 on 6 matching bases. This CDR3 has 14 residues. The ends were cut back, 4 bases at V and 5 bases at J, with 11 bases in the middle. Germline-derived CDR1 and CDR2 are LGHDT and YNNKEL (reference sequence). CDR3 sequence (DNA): TGTGCCAGCAGCCTCCGGACAGAGACCGGGGAGCTGTTTTTT. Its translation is CASSLRTETGELFF.

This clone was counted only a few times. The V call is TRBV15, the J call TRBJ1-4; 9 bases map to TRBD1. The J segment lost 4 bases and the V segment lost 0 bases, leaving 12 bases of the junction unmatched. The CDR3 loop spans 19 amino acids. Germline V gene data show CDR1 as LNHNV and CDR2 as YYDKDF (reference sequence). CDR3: CATSRDGRGRQGVNEKLFF. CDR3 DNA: TGTGCCACCAGCAGAGATGGAAGGGGCCGACAGGGGGTTAATGAAAAACTGTTTTTT.

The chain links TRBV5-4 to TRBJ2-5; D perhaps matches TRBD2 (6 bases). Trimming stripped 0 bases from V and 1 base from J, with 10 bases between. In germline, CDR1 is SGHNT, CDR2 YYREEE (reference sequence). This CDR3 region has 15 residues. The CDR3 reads CASSLGGSGQETQYF. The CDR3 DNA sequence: TGTGCCAGCAGCTTGGGGGGTAGCGGCCAAGAGACCCAGTACTTC. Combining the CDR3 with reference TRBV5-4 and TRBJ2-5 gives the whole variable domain ETGVTQSPTHLIKTRGQQVTLRCSSQSGHNTVSWYQQALGQGPQFIFQYYREEENGRGNFPPRFSGLQFPNYSSELNVNALELDDSALYLCASSLGGSGQETQYFGPGTRLLVL.

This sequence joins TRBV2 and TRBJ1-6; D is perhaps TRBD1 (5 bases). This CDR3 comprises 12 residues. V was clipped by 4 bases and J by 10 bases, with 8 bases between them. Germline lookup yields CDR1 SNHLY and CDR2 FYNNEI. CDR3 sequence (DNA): TGTGCCAGCAGTGGTCGACAGTCACCCCTCCACTTT. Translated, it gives CASSGRQSPLHF.

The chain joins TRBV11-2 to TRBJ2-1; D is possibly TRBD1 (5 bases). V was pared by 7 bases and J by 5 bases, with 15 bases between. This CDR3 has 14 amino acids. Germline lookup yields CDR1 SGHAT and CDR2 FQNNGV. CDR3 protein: CASTQDIPNNEQFF. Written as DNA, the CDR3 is TGTGCCAGCACCCAGGACATCCCTAACAATGAGCAGTTCTTC.

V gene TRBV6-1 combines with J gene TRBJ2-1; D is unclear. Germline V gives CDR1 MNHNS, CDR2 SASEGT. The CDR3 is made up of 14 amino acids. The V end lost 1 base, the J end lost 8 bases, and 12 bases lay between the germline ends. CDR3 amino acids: CASSEEPRSHEQFF. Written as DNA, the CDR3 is TGTGCCAGCAGTGAAGAGCCCCGTAGCCATGAGCAGTTCTTC.

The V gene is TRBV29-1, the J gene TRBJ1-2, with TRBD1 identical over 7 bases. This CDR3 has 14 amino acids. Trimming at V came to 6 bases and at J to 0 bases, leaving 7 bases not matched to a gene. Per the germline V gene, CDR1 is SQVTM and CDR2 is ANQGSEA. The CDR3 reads CSVVRQGANYGYTF. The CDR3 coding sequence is TGCAGCGTAGTTAGACAGGGAGCTAACTATGGCTACACCTTC.

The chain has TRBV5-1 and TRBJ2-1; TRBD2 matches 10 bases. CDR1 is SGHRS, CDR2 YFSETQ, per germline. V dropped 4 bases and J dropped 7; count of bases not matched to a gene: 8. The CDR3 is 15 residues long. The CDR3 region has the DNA TGCGCCAGCAGCCTCCCTAGCGGGAGTGTAAATGAGCAGTTCTTC. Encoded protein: CASSLPSGSVNEQFF. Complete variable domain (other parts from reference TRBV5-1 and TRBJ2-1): KAGVTQTPRYLIKTRGQQVTLSCSPISGHRSVSWYQQTPGQGLQFLFEYFSETQRNKGNFPGRFSGRQFSNSRSEMNVSTLELGDSALYLCASSLPSGSVNEQFFGPGTRLTVL.

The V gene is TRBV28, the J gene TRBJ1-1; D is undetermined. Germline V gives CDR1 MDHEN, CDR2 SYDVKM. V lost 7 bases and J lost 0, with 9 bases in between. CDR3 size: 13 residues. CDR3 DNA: TGTGCCAGCATCCCACCTATGAACACTGAAGCTTTCTTT. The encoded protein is CASIPPMNTEAFF.